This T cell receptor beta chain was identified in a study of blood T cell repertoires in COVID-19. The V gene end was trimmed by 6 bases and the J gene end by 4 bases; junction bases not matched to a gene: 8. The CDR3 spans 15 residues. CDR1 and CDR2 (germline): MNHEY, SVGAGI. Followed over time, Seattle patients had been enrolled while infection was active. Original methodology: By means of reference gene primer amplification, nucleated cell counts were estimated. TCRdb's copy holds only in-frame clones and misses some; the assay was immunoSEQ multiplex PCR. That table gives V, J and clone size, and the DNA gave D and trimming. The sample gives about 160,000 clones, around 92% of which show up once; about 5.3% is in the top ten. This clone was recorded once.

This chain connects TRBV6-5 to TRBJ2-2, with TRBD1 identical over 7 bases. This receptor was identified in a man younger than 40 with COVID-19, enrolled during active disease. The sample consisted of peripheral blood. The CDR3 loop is CASSLRDSSTGELFF. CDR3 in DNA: TGTGCCAGCAGCCTCCGGGACAGCTCCACCGGGGAGCTGTTTTTT.